One and the same sample provided the 23 T cell receptor beta chains below, sequenced in a study of CD8+CD57+ T cells in acquired aplastic anemia. According to the study, genomic DNA was the template for TCR beta VDJ and CDR3 profiling. TCRdb called the reads again in MiXCR, with one record for every CDR3 protein. The sample carries some 170,000 distinct CDR3 sequences, roughly 48% recorded once. The sequencing sample was made of sorted CD4+, CD8+, or CD8+CD57+ T cells (not recorded which) from PBMCs. The receptors were gathered from a human donor in good health.

In its sample, this clonotype was seen a few times. This chain joins TRBV6-1 and TRBJ2-7; 7 bases fit TRBD2. V dropped 3 bases and J dropped 6; count of bases not matched to a gene: 8. The V gene's germline CDR1 is MNHNS and CDR2 SASEGT. The CDR3 is 14 residues long. CDR3 region: CASSDPGLIFEQYF. The CDR3 DNA is TGTGCCAGCAGTGACCCGGGACTAATTTTCGAGCAGTACTTC.

J is TRBJ2-2 and V is TRBV5-6; possibly TRBD1 or TRBD2 for D (5 bases each). The CDR3 consists of 15 residues. Germline CDR1 reads SGHDT; CDR2 reads YYEEEE. The ends were cut back, 3 bases at V and 5 bases at J, with 14 bases in the middle. CDR3 nucleotides: TGTGCCAGCAGCTCGGGACCGTATGGGACCGGGGAGCTGTTTTTT. This encodes CASSSGPYGTGELFF. The variable domain in full, completed from reference TRBV5-6 and TRBJ2-2, reads DAGVTQSPTHLIKTRGQQVTLRCSPKSGHDTVSWYQQALGQGPQFIFQYYEEEERQRGNFPDRFSGHQFPNYSSELNVNALLLGDSALYLCASSSGPYGTGELFFGEGSRLTVL.

Many counts were recorded for this clonotype. The chain employs TRBV25-1 and TRBJ1-5; D remains unclear. This CDR3 contains 14 residues. The V and J ends lost 3 bases and 2 bases respectively, with 8 bases between them. Germline V CDR1 and CDR2: MGHDK, SYGVNS. CDR3: CASSDIGGNQPQHF. In DNA, the CDR3 is TGTGCCAGCAGTGATATTGGGGGCAATCAGCCCCAGCATTTT. Together with reference TRBV25-1 and TRBJ1-5, the CDR3 gives the full variable domain: EADIYQTPRYLVIGTGKKITLECSQTMGHDKMYWYQQDPGMELHLIHYSYGVNSTEKGDLSSESTVSRIRTEHFPLTLESARPSHTSQYLCASSDIGGNQPQHFGDGTRLSIL.

The genes are TRBV27 and TRBJ2-3, with 12 bases aligning to TRBD2. The CDR3 length is 18 residues. CDR1 MNHEY and CDR2 SMNVEV come from the germline V gene (reference sequence). Losses at the gene ends were 7 bases for V and 2 bases for J; bases not matched to a gene: 13. CDR3 DNA sequence: TGTGCCAGCACTCCCGGGCTAGCGGGAGGGCGAGTCACAGATACGCAGTATTTT. Its protein product is CASTPGLAGGRVTDTQYF.

This clonotype was detected many times. V is TRBV6-1 and J is TRBJ1-2; no firm D call. This CDR3 has 13 amino acids. Germline CDR1 and CDR2: MNHNS and SASEGT. V lost 5 bases and J lost 5, with 12 bases in between. The CDR3 bases are TGTGCCAGCAGTCCGACGCGACCTTATGGCTACACCTTC. Residues: CASSPTRPYGYTF.

The chain recombines TRBV15 with TRBJ2-3; D is possibly TRBD1 (6 bases). CDR3 length: 18 residues. V dropped 0 bases and J dropped 2 bases, with 18 bases sitting between them. The germline V gene has CDR1 LNHNV and CDR2 YYDKDF (reference sequence). In DNA, the CDR3 is TGTGCCACCAGCAGAGATTTTTCCGAGGGGGACCTCACAGATACGCAGTATTTT. Encoded protein: CATSRDFSEGDLTDTQYF.

This rearrangement joins TRBV12-3 or TRBV12-4 to TRBJ2-1; 8 bases agree with TRBD2. Germline trimming cut 1 base from V and 7 bases from J; bases unmatched to any gene: 9. There are 16 residues in the CDR3. This CDR3 reads CASSLGPGTRGNEQFF. CDR3 DNA sequence: TGTGCCAGCAGTTTAGGGCCGGGGACTAGGGGTAATGAGCAGTTCTTC.

The chain recombines TRBV11-2 with TRBJ1-6; D is undetermined. This CDR3 has 16 residues. Per germline, CDR1 SGHAT and CDR2 FQNNGV. Trimming removed 6 bases at V and 15 bases at J, with 27 bases between. The CDR3 here is CASSLTPDFPSAGLHF. CDR3 sequence (DNA): TGTGCCAGCAGTCTAACCCCCGACTTTCCCTCTGCGGGCCTCCACTTT. Together with reference TRBV11-2 and TRBJ1-6, the CDR3 gives the full variable domain: EAGVAQSPRYKIIEKRQSVAFWCNPISGHATLYWYQQILGQGPKLLIQFQNNGVVDDSQLPKDRFSAERLKGVDSTLKIQPAKLEDSAVYLCASSLTPDFPSAGLHFGNGTRLTVT.

The chain recombines TRBV11-2 with TRBJ2-1; possible D gene TRBD1, 5 bases. This CDR3 contains 15 residues. Trimming stripped 3 bases from V and 0 bases from J, with 9 bases between. Germline V lookup: CDR1 SGHAT, CDR2 FQNNGV. The CDR3 sequence is CASSLGQGSYNEQFF. The DNA of the CDR3 is TGTGCCAGCAGCTTGGGGCAGGGCTCCTACAATGAGCAGTTCTTC.

J is TRBJ1-3 and V is TRBV5-1; D remains unclear. Germline V CDR1 and CDR2: SGHRS, YFSETQ. CDR3 length: 13 amino acids. V dropped 4 bases and J dropped 8 bases, with 13 bases sitting between them. CDR3 DNA sequence: TGCGCCAGCAGCCCAGTGGTGGGAGACACCATATATTTT. It specifies CASSPVVGDTIYF. Full variable domain (rest looked up from reference TRBV5-1 and TRBJ1-3): KAGVTQTPRYLIKTRGQQVTLSCSPISGHRSVSWYQQTPGQGLQFLFEYFSETQRNKGNFPGRFSGRQFSNSRSEMNVSTLELGDSALYLCASSPVVGDTIYFGEGSWLTVV.

Many counts were recorded for this clonotype. V gene TRBV7-2 combines with J gene TRBJ2-7; D not resolved. Germline V CDR1 and CDR2: SGHTA, FQGNSA. This CDR3 region has 15 residues. V lost 0 bases, J lost 0 bases, and 9 bases lay in between. This chain's CDR3 is CASSLAGLSSYEQYF. The CDR3 DNA follows: TGTGCCAGCAGCTTAGCCGGATTAAGCTCCTACGAGCAGTACTTC.

The rearrangement joins TRBV29-1 to TRBJ1-1, with a possible D match to TRBD1 (6 bases). V lost 8 bases and J 6 bases, leaving 19 bases between the germline ends. From germline, CDR1 is SQVTM and CDR2 ANQGSEA. The CDR3 length is 13 residues. The CDR3 region is CSLSGGGYAEAFF. In DNA, the CDR3 is TGCAGCCTATCGGGGGGCGGTTACGCTGAAGCTTTCTTT.

This clonotype was recorded many times. The V and J genes are TRBV5-1 and TRBJ2-1, with D uncertain. With 0 bases removed from V and 0 bases from J, the gap between germline ends came to 19 bases. The CDR3 has 19 amino acids. Germline loops: CDR1 SGHRS, CDR2 YFSETQ. CDR3 residues: CASSLVGDVRSSSYNEQFF. The CDR3 DNA follows: TGCGCCAGCAGCTTGGTTGGGGATGTGAGGTCGAGCTCCTACAATGAGCAGTTCTTC.

To note about this clonotype: A clone one base away is much larger, so this may be a read error. The chain employs TRBV6-5 and TRBJ1-4; no reliable D call. This CDR3 spans 14 amino acids. Germline CDR1 MNHEY, CDR2 SVGAGI. CDR3 sequence reads: CASSSSMNNGKLFF. The CDR3 DNA follows: TGTGCCAGCAGTAGCTCGATGAATAATGGAAAACTGTTTTTT.

J is TRBJ2-3 and V is TRBV7-8; unclear D gene. The CDR3 extends over 14 amino acids. Per the germline V gene, CDR1 is SGHVS and CDR2 is FQNEAQ. The germline V and J ends were trimmed by 5 bases and 4 bases, with 13 bases remaining between them. CDR3 amino acids: CASSQIRAADTQYF. CDR3 coding DNA: TGTGCCAGCAGCCAAATAAGGGCGGCAGATACGCAGTATTTT.

This clonotype was observed a single time. This sequence may be a read error, since a much larger clone differs from it by one base. This chain connects TRBV12-3 or TRBV12-4 to TRBJ2-5; 9 bases align to TRBD2. The CDR3 totals 16 residues. The V gene end was trimmed by 4 bases and the J gene end by 4 bases; junction bases not matched to a gene: 10. The CDR3 is CASSSGGLARGETQYF. In DNA, the CDR3 is TGTGCCAGCAGTTCGGGAGGACTAGCGAGGGGAGAGACCCAGTACTTC.

This clonotype occurred a few times. CDR3 nucleotides: TGTGCCACCAGTGATTTTAATGGACAGGGGAATGAGCAGTTCTTC. It encodes CATSDFNGQGNEQFF. The chain employs TRBV24-1 and TRBJ2-1; TRBD1 agrees at 9 bases. The CDR3 is 15 amino acids. The trim removed 1 base at V and 7 bases at J, leaving 4 bases unmatched. The germline V gene encodes CDR1 KGHDR and CDR2 SFDVKD.

About this clonotype itself: A read error may explain this, as a much larger clone is one base away. The chain has TRBV19 and TRBJ1-2, with no clear D. Germline loops: CDR1 LNHDA, CDR2 SQIVND (reference sequence). This CDR3 is 15 amino acids long. Trimming left V 1 base short and J 8 bases short, with 17 bases between. Here the CDR3 DNA reads TGTGCCAGTAGTATAGGCGGACGGAGCTCCGGAGGCTACACCTTC. Translated, it gives CASSIGGRSSGGYTF.

The J gene is TRBJ2-1, the V gene TRBV7-2; TRBD2 is a possible D gene (5 bases). The V and J ends lost 4 bases and 0 bases respectively, with 10 bases between them. CDR1 is SGHTA and CDR2 is FQGNSA in the germline V gene. This CDR3 contains 15 residues. The CDR3 region has the DNA TGTGCCAGCAGCTATAGCGCGAGCTCCTACAATGAGCAGTTCTTC. Translating it yields CASSYSASSYNEQFF.

The rearrangement uses TRBV7-9 and TRBJ2-7; tentatively, D is TRBD2 (5 bases). Deletions cut 4 bases from V and 0 bases from J, with 10 bases between. Germline V CDR1 and CDR2: SEHNR, FQNEAQ (reference sequence). The length of the CDR3 is 14 residues. As DNA, the CDR3 is TGTGCCAGCAGCTCCCTTACTAGCTCCTACGAGCAGTACTTC. Translation: CASSSLTSSYEQYF.

This clonotype was observed a few times. The chain combines TRBV14 with TRBJ1-1, with TRBD1 as a possible D gene (5 bases). The CDR3 has 13 amino acids. CDR1 and CDR2 (germline): SGHDN, FVKESK. The germline V and J ends were trimmed by 1 base and 12 bases, with 15 bases remaining between them. Here the CDR3 reads CASSQGARVWTFF. The CDR3 DNA reads as TGTGCCAGCAGCCAAGGAGCCAGGGTTTGGACTTTCTTT.

Concerning this clonotype itself: A much larger clone differs from this one at a single base, so this may be a read error. V is TRBV4-2 and J is TRBJ1-1; no reliable D call. Germline CDR1 reads LGHNA; CDR2 reads YNFKEQ. This CDR3 has 13 amino acids. The CDR3 reads CAGSPNPDTEAFF. The DNA for the CDR3 is TGTGCCGGCAGCCCGAACCCGGACACTGAAGCTTTCTTT.

This clonotype was counted ten times or more. The V and J genes are TRBV13 and TRBJ2-5; D gene unclear. V dropped 0 bases and J dropped 5 bases, with 13 bases sitting between them. Per the germline V gene, CDR1 is PRHDT and CDR2 is FYEKMQ (reference sequence). This CDR3 has 15 amino acids. The CDR3, as DNA: TGTGCCAGCAGCTTAGGTCAGGTAGTGGGCGAGACCCAGTACTTC. Residues: CASSLGQVVGETQYF.